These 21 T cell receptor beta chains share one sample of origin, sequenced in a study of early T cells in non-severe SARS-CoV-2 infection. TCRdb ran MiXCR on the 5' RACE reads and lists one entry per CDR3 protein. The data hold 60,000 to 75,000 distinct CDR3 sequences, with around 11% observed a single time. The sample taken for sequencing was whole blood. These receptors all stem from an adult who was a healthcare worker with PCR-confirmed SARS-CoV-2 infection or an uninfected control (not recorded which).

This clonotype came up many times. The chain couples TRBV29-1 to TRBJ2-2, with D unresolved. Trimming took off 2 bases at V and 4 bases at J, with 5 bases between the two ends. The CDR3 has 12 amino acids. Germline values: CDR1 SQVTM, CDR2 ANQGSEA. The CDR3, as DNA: TGCAGCGTTGAACGGTTCACCGGGGAGCTGTTTTTT. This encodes CSVERFTGELFF.

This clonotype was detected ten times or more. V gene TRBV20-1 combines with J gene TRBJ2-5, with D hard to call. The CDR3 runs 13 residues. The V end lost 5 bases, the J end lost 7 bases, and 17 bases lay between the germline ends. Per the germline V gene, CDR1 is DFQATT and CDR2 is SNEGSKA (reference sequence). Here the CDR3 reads CSAVPSGKRTQYF. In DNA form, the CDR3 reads TGCAGTGCTGTTCCTTCTGGGAAGCGGACCCAGTACTTC.

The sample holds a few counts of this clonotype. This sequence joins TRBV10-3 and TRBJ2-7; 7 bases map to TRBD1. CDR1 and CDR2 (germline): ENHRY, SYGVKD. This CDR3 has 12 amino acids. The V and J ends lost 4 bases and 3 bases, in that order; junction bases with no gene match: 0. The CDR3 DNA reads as TGTGCCATCAGTGGGGACAGCTACGAGCAGTACTTC. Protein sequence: CAISGDSYEQYF.

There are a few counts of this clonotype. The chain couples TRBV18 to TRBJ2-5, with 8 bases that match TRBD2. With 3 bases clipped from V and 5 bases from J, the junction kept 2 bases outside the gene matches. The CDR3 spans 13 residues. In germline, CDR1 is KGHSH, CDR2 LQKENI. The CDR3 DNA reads TGTGCCAGCTCACCGGGACTAGATGAGACCCAGTACTTC. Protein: CASSPGLDETQYF.

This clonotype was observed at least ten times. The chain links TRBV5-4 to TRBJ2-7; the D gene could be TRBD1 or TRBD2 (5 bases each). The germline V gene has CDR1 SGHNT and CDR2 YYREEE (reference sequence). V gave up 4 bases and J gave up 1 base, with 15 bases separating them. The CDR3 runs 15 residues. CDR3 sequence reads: CASSHRDRVSYEQYF. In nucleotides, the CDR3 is TGTGCCAGCAGCCACCGGGACCGAGTTTCCTACGAGCAGTACTTC.

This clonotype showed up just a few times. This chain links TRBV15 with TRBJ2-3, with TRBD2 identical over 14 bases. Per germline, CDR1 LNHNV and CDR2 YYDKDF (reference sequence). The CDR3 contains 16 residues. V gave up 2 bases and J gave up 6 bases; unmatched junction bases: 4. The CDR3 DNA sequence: TGTGCCACCAGCAGACCCCGGACTAGCGGGAGGGATACGCAGTATTTT. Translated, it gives CATSRPRTSGRDTQYF.

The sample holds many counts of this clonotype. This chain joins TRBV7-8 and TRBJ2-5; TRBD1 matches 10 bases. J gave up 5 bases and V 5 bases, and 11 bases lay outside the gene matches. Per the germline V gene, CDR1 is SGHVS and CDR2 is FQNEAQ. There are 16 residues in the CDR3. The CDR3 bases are TGTGCCAGCAGCCCAAGTAGGACAGGGGGATTTGAGACCCAGTACTTC. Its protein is CASSPSRTGGFETQYF.

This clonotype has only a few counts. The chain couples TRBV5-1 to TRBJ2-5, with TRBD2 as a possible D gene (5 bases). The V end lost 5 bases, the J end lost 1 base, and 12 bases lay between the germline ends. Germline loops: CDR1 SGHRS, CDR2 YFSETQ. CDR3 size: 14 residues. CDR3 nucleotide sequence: TGCGCCAGCAGTTCACCGGACTTCCAAGAGACCCAGTACTTC. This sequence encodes CASSSPDFQETQYF.

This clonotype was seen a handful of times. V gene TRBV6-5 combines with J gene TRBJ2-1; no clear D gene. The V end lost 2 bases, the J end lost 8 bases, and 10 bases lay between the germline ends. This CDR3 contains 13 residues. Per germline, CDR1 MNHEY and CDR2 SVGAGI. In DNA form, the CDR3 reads TGTGCCAGCAGTTACCTTGCGACGGATGAGCAGTTCTTC. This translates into CASSYLATDEQFF.

CDR3 protein: CASSSQGGAGGANVLTF. The CDR3 DNA reads TGTGCCAGCAGCTCCCAAGGGGGCGCGGGTGGGGCCAACGTCCTGACTTTC. The genes are TRBV11-2 and TRBJ2-6; TRBD1 matches at 7 bases. V lost 4 bases, J lost 3 bases, and 9 bases stayed unmatched. The germline gives CDR1 SGHAT, CDR2 FQNNGV. This CDR3 spans 17 amino acids.

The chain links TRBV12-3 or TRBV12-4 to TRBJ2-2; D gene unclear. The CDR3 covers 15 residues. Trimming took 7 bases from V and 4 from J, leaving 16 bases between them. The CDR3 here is CASTPWPASTGELFF. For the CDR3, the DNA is TGTGCCAGCACCCCCTGGCCGGCGAGCACCGGGGAGCTGTTTTTT.

The CDR3 is CASSPLGTSRNEQFF. The CDR3 region has the DNA TGTGCCAGCTCCCCCCTGGGGACTAGCCGGAATGAGCAGTTCTTC. The chain combines TRBV18 with TRBJ2-1; 9 nucleotides align to TRBD2. CDR1 is KGHSH, CDR2 LQKENI, per germline. The CDR3 is made up of 15 amino acids. The V segment lost 6 bases and the J segment 7 bases; nucleotides outside the gene matches: 10.

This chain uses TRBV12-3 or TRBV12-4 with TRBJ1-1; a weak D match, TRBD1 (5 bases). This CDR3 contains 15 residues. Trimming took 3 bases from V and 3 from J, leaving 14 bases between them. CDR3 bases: TGTGCCAGCAGTTTGGGTGGCAGGGTGCACACTGAAGCTTTCTTT. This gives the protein CASSLGGRVHTEAFF.

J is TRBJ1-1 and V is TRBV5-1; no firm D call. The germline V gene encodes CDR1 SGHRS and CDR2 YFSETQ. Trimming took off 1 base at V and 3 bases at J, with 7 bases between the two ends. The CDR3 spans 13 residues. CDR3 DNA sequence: TGCGCCAGCAGCTTGACGTGGGACACTGAAGCTTTCTTT. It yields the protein CASSLTWDTEAFF.

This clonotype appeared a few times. CDR3 amino acids: CASSGSRGTMNTEAFF. CDR3 DNA sequence: TGTGCCAGCAGCGGGAGCCGAGGAACTATGAACACTGAAGCTTTCTTT. The genes are TRBV9 and TRBJ1-1; D remains ambiguous. This CDR3 is 16 amino acids long. The germline V gene encodes CDR1 SGDLS and CDR2 YYNGEE. V lost 3 bases, J lost 0 bases, and 15 bases lay in between.

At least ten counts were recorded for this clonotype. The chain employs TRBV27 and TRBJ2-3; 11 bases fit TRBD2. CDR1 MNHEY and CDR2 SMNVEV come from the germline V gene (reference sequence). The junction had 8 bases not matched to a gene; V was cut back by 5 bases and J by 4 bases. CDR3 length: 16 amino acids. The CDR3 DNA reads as TGTGCCAGCAGTGAACCTAGCGGGAGGATGGCAGATACGCAGTATTTT. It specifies CASSEPSGRMADTQYF.

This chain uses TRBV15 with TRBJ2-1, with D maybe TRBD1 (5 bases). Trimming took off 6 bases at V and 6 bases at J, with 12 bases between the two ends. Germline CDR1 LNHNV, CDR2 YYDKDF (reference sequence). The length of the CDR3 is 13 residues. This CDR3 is CATSGRAGNEQFF. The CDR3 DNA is TGTGCCACCAGTGGCAGGGCTGGCAATGAGCAGTTCTTC.

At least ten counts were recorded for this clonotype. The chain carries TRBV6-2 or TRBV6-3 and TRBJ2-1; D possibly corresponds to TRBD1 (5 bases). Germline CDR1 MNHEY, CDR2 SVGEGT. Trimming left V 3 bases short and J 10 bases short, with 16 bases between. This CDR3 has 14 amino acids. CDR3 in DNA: TGTGCCAGCAGTTATTTAGGGCAGCACAGGGAGCAGTTCTTC. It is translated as CASSYLGQHREQFF.

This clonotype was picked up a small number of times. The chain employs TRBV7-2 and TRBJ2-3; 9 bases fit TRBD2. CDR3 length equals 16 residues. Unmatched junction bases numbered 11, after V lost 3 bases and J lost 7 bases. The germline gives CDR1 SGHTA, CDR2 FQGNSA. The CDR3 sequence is CASSLGGASGANTQYF. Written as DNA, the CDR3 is TGTGCCAGCAGCTTGGGCGGGGCTAGCGGGGCCAATACGCAGTATTTT.

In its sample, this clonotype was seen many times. This chain's CDR3 is CASTTPGRQDTQYF. In nucleotides, the CDR3 is TGTGCCAGCACCACTCCGGGGAGACAGGATACGCAGTATTTT. The chain is built from TRBV7-9 and TRBJ2-3, with D possibly called TRBD1 or TRBD2 (5 bases each). The CDR3 is 14 residues long. Trimming took 7 bases from V and 6 from J, leaving 17 bases between them. CDR1 and CDR2 (germline): SEHNR, FQNEAQ (reference sequence).

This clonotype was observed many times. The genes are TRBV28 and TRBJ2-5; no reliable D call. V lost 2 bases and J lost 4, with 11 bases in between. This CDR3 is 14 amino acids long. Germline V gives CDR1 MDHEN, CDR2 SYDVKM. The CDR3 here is CASSLLLVTETQYF. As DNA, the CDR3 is TGTGCCAGCAGTTTACTGCTAGTTACAGAGACCCAGTACTTC.